Listed below are T cell receptor beta chains from one sample, sequenced in a study of siplizumab effects on memory and regulatory T cells. Data came from immunoSEQ multiplex PCR; TCRdb stores just in-frame clones and leaves some out. The table has 70,000 to 90,000 clones, 75% to 90% seen once. The material sequenced was CD4+ T cells sorted from blood. The origin of the receptors is a human donor in good health. CDR3s include the opening cysteine and the closing phenylalanine or tryptophan. D genes are given only for firm matches. Clone size, where shown, is once, few, many, or a class for clones that have expanded.

CDR3 DNA: TGTGCCAGCAGTCCTCAGGGGGCGATAGATACGCAGTATTTT; CDR3 protein: CASSPQGAIDTQYF; D gene: TRBD1; V gene: TRBV28; clone size: once; J gene: TRBJ2-3
CDR3 DNA: TGCGCCAGCAGCCCAATCAAAGACAGGAACGGAACCGGGGAGCTGTTTTTT; CDR3 protein: CASSPIKDRNGTGELFF; D gene: NA; V gene: TRBV4-1; clone size: NA; J gene: TRBJ2-2
CDR3 DNA: TGTGCCAGCAGCCGGGGAGGGACAGGGGACTACGAGCAGTACTTC; CDR3 protein: CASSRGGTGDYEQYF; D gene: TRBD1; V gene: TRBV7-6; clone size: NA; J gene: TRBJ2-7
CDR3 DNA: TGTGCCAGCAGCGTAGGGACAGGGGCGTCGAGCTACACCTTC; CDR3 protein: CASSVGTGASSYTF; D gene: TRBD1; V gene: TRBV9; clone size: NA; J gene: TRBJ1-2
CDR3 DNA: TGTGCCAGCAGCACCCCAGGGGTCTCTGGAAACACCATATATTTT; CDR3 protein: CASSTPGVSGNTIYF; D gene: NA; V gene: TRBV7-9; clone size: NA; J gene: TRBJ1-3
CDR3 DNA: TGTGCCAGCAGTGAATACAAGCCGTCGGCGGGGCAGTTCTTC; CDR3 protein: CASSEYKPSAGQFF; D gene: NA; V gene: TRBV6-1; clone size: NA; J gene: TRBJ2-1
CDR3 DNA: TGTGCCAGCAGCTTAGTGGACAGGGGTCAGCCCCAGCATTTT; CDR3 protein: CASSLVDRGQPQHF; D gene: TRBD1; V gene: TRBV7-8; clone size: once; J gene: TRBJ1-5
CDR3 DNA: TGTGCCAGCAGCAAAGTAAAGGGGGCGCGCACTGAAGCTTTCTTT; CDR3 protein: CASSKVKGARTEAFF; D gene: NA; V gene: TRBV21-1; clone size: NA; J gene: TRBJ1-1
CDR3 DNA: TGTGCCAGCTCACCACGCGAGAACACTGAAGCTTTCTTT; CDR3 protein: CASSPRENTEAFF; D gene: NA; V gene: TRBV18; clone size: NA; J gene: TRBJ1-1
CDR3 DNA: TGTGCCAGCAGTTACCGACCAGGTAGGGGAGATGAGCAGTTCTTC; CDR3 protein: CASSYRPGRGDEQFF; D gene: NA; V gene: TRBV6-5; clone size: NA; J gene: TRBJ2-1
CDR3 DNA: TGTGCCAGCAGCGTAGTTGCTCAGGGGGGGAATGAGCAGTTCTTC; CDR3 protein: CASSVVAQGGNEQFF; D gene: NA; V gene: TRBV9; clone size: NA; J gene: TRBJ2-1
CDR3 DNA: TGTGCCAGCAGCTCTCCTGTGGGCGGACTAGCGATGAGGGGAGAGACCCAGTACTTC; CDR3 protein: CASSSPVGGLAMRGETQYF; D gene: TRBD2; V gene: TRBV7-2; clone size: NA; J gene: TRBJ2-5
CDR3 DNA: TGTGCCAGCAGCCTACCAGCGGTCACAGATACGCAGTATTTT; CDR3 protein: CASSLPAVTDTQYF; D gene: NA; V gene: TRBV28; clone size: NA; J gene: TRBJ2-3
CDR3 DNA: TGCGCCAGCAGACAGCGGGAGGTCGGGGGCGCTGATACGCAGTATTTT; CDR3 protein: CASRQREVGGADTQYF; D gene: TRBD2; V gene: TRBV5-1; clone size: NA; J gene: TRBJ2-3